Presented here are 3 T cell receptor beta chains from one specimen sequenced in a study of cytotoxic CD8 clonotypes in ibrutinib-treated CLL. Profiled with immunoSEQ multiplex PCR; TCRdb holds only in-frame clones, not every one. The sample includes 97,000 or so clones, 78% seen only once; the top ten take under 35%. Material: PBMCs, obtained after 12 months of ibrutinib treatment. The receptors here all came from a human donor with chronic lymphocytic leukemia.

The CDR3, as DNA: TGTGCCAGCAGCGTAGTGAGTCGTGTATATGGCTACACCTTC. As protein: CASSVVSRVYGYTF. V is TRBV5-8 and J is TRBJ1-2; the D is unclear. This CDR3 comprises 14 residues. In germline, CDR1 is SGHTS, CDR2 YDEGEE. V gave up 4 bases and J gave up 5 bases, with 15 bases separating them.

The rearrangement uses TRBV6-1 and TRBJ2-4; possibly TRBD1 or TRBD2 for D (6 bases each). This CDR3 has 14 residues. V lost 6 bases, J lost 2 bases, and 11 bases lay in between. Per the germline V gene, CDR1 is MNHNS and CDR2 is SASEGT. The CDR3 protein is CASRGGVSKNIQYF. The CDR3 DNA reads as TGTGCCAGCAGGGGGGGCGTCTCCAAAAACATTCAGTACTTC.

This clone was seen once. The chain couples TRBV6-5 to TRBJ1-1; the D gene is possibly TRBD1 (6 bases). CDR3 size: 14 residues. V was cut by 4 bases and J by 5 bases, with 14 bases left in between. Germline V CDR1 and CDR2: MNHEY, SVGAGI. The CDR3 spells CASSSTQGSTEAFF. CDR3 DNA: TGTGCCAGCAGTTCTACACAGGGAAGTACTGAAGCTTTCTTT.